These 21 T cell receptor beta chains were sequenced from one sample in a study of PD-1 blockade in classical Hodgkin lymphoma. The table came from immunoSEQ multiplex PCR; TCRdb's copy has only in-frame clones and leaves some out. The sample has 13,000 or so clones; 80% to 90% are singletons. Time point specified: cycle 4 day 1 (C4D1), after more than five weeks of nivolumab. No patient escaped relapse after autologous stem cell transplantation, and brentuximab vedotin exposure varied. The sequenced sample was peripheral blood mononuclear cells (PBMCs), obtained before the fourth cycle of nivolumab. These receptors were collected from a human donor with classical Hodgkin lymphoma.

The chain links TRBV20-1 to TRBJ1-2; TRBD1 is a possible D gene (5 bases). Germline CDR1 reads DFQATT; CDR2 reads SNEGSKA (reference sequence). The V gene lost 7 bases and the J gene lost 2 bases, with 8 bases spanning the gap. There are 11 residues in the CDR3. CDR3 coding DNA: TGCAGTGTTCAGGGAAACTATGGCTACACCTTC. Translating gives CSVQGNYGYTF.

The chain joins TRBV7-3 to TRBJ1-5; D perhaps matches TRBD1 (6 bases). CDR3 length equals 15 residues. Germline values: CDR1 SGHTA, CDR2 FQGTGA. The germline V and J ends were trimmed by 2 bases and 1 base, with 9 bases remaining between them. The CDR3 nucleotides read TGTGCCAGCAGCTTACCAGGGGTAAGCAATCAGCCCCAGCATTTT. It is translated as CASSLPGVSNQPQHF.

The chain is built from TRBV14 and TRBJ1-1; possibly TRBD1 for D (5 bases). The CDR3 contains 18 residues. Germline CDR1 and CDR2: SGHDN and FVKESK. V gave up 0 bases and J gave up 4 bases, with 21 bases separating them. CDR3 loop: CASSQDGGFLNTGTEAFF. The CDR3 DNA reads TGTGCCAGCAGCCAAGATGGGGGATTCTTAAATACGGGCACTGAAGCTTTCTTT. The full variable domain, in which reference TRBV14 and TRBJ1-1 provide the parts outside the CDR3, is EAGVTQFPSHSVIEKGQTVTLRCDPISGHDNLYWYRRVMGKEIKFLLHFVKESKQDESGMPNNRFLAERTGGTYSTLKVQPAELEDSGVYFCASSQDGGFLNTGTEAFFGQGTRLTVV.

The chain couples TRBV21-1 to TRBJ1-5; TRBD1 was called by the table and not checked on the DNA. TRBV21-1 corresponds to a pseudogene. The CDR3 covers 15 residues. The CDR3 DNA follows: TGTGCCAGCGGTACAGGGGGAGGAGCAAATCAGCCCCAGCATTTT. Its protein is CASGTGGGANQPQHF.

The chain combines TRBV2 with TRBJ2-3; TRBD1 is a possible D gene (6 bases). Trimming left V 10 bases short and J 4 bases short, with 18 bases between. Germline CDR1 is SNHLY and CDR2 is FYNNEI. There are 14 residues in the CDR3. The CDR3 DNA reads TGTGCCATTTCGAGACAGGAGAGACCAGATACGCAGTATTTT. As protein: CAISRQERPDTQYF. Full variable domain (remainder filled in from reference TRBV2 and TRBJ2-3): EPEVTQTPSHQVTQMGQEVILRCVPISNHLYFYWYRQILGQKVEFLVSFYNNEISEKSEIFDDQFSVERPDGSNFTLKIRSTKLEDSAMYFCAISRQERPDTQYFGPGTRLTVL.

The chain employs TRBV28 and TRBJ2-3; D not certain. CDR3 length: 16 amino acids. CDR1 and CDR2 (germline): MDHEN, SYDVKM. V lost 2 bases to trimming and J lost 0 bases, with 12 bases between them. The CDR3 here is CASSLSLSTSTDTQYF. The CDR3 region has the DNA TGTGCCAGCAGTTTAAGTTTGTCCACCAGCACAGATACGCAGTATTTT.

The CDR3 bases are TGTGCCAGCAGCTGGACGCGTGATGAAGCTTTCTTT. Translation: CASSWTRDEAFF. The chain uses TRBV9 and TRBJ1-1; D uncertain. Trimming stripped 4 bases from V and 7 bases from J, with 11 bases between. This CDR3 has 12 amino acids. In germline, CDR1 is SGDLS, CDR2 YYNGEE.

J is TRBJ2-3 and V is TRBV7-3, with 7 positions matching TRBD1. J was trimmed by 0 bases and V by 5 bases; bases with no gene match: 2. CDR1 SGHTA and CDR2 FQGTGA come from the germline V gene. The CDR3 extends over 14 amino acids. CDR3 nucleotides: TGTGCCAGCAGCCGACAGGGAAGCACAGATACGCAGTATTTT. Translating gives CASSRQGSTDTQYF. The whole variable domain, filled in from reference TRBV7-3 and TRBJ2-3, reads GAGVSQTPSNKVTEKGKYVELRCDPISGHTALYWYRQSLGQGPEFLIYFQGTGAADDSGLPNDRFFAVRPEGSVSTLKIQRTERGDSAVYLCASSRQGSTDTQYFGPGTRLTVL.

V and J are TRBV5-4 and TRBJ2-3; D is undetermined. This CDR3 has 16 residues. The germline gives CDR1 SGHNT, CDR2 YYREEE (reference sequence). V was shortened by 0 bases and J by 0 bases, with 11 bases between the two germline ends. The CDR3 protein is CASSLALVGSTDTQYF. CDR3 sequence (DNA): TGTGCCAGCAGCTTGGCGCTAGTGGGGAGCACAGATACGCAGTATTTT.

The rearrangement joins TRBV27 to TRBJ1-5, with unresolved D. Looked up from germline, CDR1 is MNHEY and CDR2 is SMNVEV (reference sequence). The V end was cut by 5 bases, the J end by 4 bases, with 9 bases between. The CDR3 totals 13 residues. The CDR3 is CASSPMGNQPQHF. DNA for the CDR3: TGTGCCAGCAGTCCGATGGGGAATCAGCCCCAGCATTTT.

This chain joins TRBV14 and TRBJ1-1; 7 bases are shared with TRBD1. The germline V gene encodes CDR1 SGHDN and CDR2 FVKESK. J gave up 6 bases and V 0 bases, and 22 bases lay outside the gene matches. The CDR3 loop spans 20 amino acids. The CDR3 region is CASSQDPLTQGPPTPPEAFF. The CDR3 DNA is TGTGCCAGCAGCCAAGACCCTCTTACACAGGGGCCCCCTACTCCGCCTGAAGCTTTCTTT.

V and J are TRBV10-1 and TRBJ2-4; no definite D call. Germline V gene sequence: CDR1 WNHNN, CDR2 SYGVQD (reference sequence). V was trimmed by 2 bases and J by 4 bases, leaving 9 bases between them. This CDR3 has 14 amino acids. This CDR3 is CASSETYLKNIQYF. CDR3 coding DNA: TGCGCCAGCAGTGAGACGTACTTGAAAAACATTCAGTACTTC.

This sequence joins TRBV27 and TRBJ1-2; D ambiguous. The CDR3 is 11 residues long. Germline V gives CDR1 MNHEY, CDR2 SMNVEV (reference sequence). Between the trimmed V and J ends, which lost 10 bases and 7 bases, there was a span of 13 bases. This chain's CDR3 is CATRVAAGYTF. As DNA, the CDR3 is TGTGCCACCCGAGTCGCAGCTGGCTACACCTTC.

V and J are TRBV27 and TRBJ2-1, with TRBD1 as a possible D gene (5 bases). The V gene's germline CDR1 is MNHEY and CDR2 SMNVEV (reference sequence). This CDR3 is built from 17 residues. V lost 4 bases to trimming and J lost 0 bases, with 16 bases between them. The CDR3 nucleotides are TGTGCCAGCAGTTCCTTACAGGTCTTCAGCTCCTACAATGAGCAGTTCTTC. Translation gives CASSSLQVFSSYNEQFF.

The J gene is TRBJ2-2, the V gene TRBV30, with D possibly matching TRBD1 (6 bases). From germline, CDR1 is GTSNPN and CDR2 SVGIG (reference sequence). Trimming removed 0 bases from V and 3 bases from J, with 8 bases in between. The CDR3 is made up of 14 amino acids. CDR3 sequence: CAWSVQGYTGELFF. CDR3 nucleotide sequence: TGTGCCTGGAGTGTACAGGGCTACACCGGGGAGCTGTTTTTT.

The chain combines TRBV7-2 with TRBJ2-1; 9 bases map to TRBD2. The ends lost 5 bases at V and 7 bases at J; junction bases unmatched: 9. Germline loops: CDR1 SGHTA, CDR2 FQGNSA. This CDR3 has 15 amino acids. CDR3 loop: CASSLAASGVNEQFF. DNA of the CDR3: TGTGCCAGCAGCCTGGCCGCTAGCGGGGTGAATGAGCAGTTCTTC.

The DNA of the CDR3 is TGTGCCAGCAGCCCCTCGACAAGGGCTGACTACGAGCAGTACTTC. Translation gives CASSPSTRADYEQYF. V and J are TRBV4-2 and TRBJ2-7; D unclear. CDR3 size: 15 residues. V dropped 4 bases and J dropped 3 bases, with 16 bases sitting between them. The germline gives CDR1 LGHNA, CDR2 YNFKEQ.

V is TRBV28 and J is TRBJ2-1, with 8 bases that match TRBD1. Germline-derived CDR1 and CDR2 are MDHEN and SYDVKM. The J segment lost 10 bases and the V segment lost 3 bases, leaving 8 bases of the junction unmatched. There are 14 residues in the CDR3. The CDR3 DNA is TGTGCCAGCAGTTTGTCAGGGGGCTCGCGAGAGCAGTTCTTC. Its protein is CASSLSGGSREQFF.

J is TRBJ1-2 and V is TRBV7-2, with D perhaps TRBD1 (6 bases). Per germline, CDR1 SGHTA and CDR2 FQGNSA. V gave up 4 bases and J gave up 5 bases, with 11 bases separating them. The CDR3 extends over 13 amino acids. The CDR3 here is CASSSTGSYGYTF. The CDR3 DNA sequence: TGTGCCAGCAGCTCCACAGGGAGTTATGGCTACACCTTC.

CDR3 in amino acids: CASSLEYRGWSYEQYF. In DNA, the CDR3 is TGTGCCAGCAGCTTAGAGTACAGGGGTTGGTCCTACGAGCAGTACTTC. This chain connects TRBV11-2 to TRBJ2-7; 7 nucleotides agree with TRBD1. After removal of 0 bases from V and 1 base from J, the junction contained 6 bases not matched to a gene. This CDR3 region has 16 residues. CDR1 and CDR2 (germline): SGHAT, FQNNGV. Full variable domain (missing parts from reference TRBV11-2 and TRBJ2-7): EAGVAQSPRYKIIEKRQSVAFWCNPISGHATLYWYQQILGQGPKLLIQFQNNGVVDDSQLPKDRFSAERLKGVDSTLKIQPAKLEDSAVYLCASSLEYRGWSYEQYFGPGTRLTVT.

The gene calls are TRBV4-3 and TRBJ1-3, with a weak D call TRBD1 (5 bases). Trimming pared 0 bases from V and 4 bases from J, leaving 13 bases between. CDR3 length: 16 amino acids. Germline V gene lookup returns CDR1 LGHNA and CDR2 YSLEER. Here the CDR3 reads CASSQDTVGLGNTIYF. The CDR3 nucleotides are TGCGCCAGCAGCCAAGACACGGTGGGGCTGGGAAACACCATATATTTT.